Below, 20 T cell receptor beta chains from the same sample are listed, as sequenced in a study of CD8 T cells in Susac syndrome. A quantity of roughly 0.5 to 1 ug RNA underwent reverse transcription using random hexamers. From the immunoSEQ multiplex PCR reads, TCRdb called clonotypes with MiXCR, one entry per CDR3 protein. The data show over 150,000 distinct CDR3 sequences, over 90% seen once. Sequencing was performed on CD4+ T cells from PBMCs. The receptors were gathered from a human donor with multiple sclerosis.

The count of this clonotype is one. The chain is built from TRBV9 and TRBJ1-2; no firm D call. Per the germline V gene, CDR1 is SGDLS and CDR2 is YYNGEE. CDR3 length equals 12 residues. Trimming removed 0 bases from V and 8 bases from J, with 8 bases in between. The CDR3 bases are TGTGCCAGCAGCGTAGGCGGGAGCGGCTACACCTTC. It codes for CASSVGGSGYTF.

This clonotype appeared a single time. The chain recombines TRBV20-1 with TRBJ2-5, with 8 bases aligning to TRBD2. V dropped 6 bases and J dropped 5; count of bases not matched to a gene: 11. CDR3 length: 14 residues. The germline V gene has CDR1 DFQATT and CDR2 SNEGSKA (reference sequence). The CDR3 sequence is CSADQRERMETQYF. Here the CDR3 DNA reads TGCAGTGCAGACCAGCGGGAGAGAATGGAGACCCAGTACTTC.

The genes are TRBV20-1 and TRBJ2-1; TRBD2 matches at 8 bases. CDR3 length equals 16 residues. V lost 1 base, J lost 0 bases, and 5 bases stayed unmatched. Germline loops: CDR1 DFQATT, CDR2 SNEGSKA (reference sequence). The CDR3: CSARGLAGVSYNEQFF. In DNA form, the CDR3 reads TGCAGTGCTAGAGGCCTAGCGGGTGTCTCCTACAATGAGCAGTTCTTC.

The gene calls are TRBV20-1 and TRBJ1-1; the D gene is possibly TRBD1 (5 bases). The V gene's germline CDR1 is DFQATT and CDR2 SNEGSKA (reference sequence). Trimming took 6 bases from V and 1 from J, leaving 12 bases between them. The CDR3 runs 13 residues. The CDR3 spells CSANSGRNTEAFF. In nucleotides, the CDR3 is TGCAGTGCCAATTCAGGGAGGAACACTGAAGCTTTCTTT.

This rearrangement joins TRBV5-1 to TRBJ1-2, with TRBD1 matching over 9 bases. The CDR3 is 14 residues long. Per germline, CDR1 SGHRS and CDR2 YFSETQ. Unmatched junction bases numbered 9, after V lost 4 bases and J lost 8 bases. The CDR3 sequence is CASSPGDREGGYTF. The CDR3 nucleotides are TGCGCCAGCAGCCCGGGGGACAGGGAAGGAGGCTACACCTTC. The full variable domain, with the rest looked up from reference TRBV5-1 and TRBJ1-2, is KAGVTQTPRYLIKTRGQQVTLSCSPISGHRSVSWYQQTPGQGLQFLFEYFSETQRNKGNFPGRFSGRQFSNSRSEMNVSTLELGDSALYLCASSPGDREGGYTFGSGTRLTVV.

This clonotype was counted a single time. The chain uses TRBV6-5 and TRBJ2-5, with TRBD1 identical over 7 bases. Germline V gene sequence: CDR1 MNHEY, CDR2 SVGAGI. The length of the CDR3 is 14 residues. V dropped 10 bases and J dropped 2; count of bases not matched to a gene: 10. In nucleotides, the CDR3 is TGTGCCATCTCCCGGGACAGCGGACAAGAGACCCAGTACTTC. Protein product: CAISRDSGQETQYF.

The rearrangement joins TRBV29-1 to TRBJ1-2, with D unclear. Trimming took off 0 bases at V and 8 bases at J, with 13 bases between the two ends. Germline CDR1 is SQVTM and CDR2 is ANQGSEA. This CDR3 contains 13 residues. CDR3 coding DNA: TGCAGCGTTGAAGATGAAGGGTTTAGCGGCTACACCTTC. It specifies CSVEDEGFSGYTF.

J is TRBJ2-5 and V is TRBV20-1; TRBD2 aligns across 10 bases. This CDR3 region has 14 residues. Looked up from germline, CDR1 is DFQATT and CDR2 is SNEGSKA (reference sequence). V shed 5 bases, J shed 3 bases, and the junction held 6 bases outside the gene matches. The CDR3 region is CSAPLAGAKETQYF. Here the CDR3 DNA reads TGCAGTGCTCCTCTAGCGGGGGCCAAAGAGACCCAGTACTTC.

The V call is TRBV20-1, the J call TRBJ2-3; D is unresolved. CDR1 is DFQATT, CDR2 SNEGSKA, per germline (reference sequence). V was trimmed by 5 bases and J by 2 bases, leaving 2 bases between them. The CDR3 length is 10 residues. CDR3 loop: CSADTDTQYF. In DNA form, the CDR3 reads TGCAGTGCTGACACAGATACGCAGTATTTT.

The V and J genes are TRBV14 and TRBJ1-4; D is unresolved. From germline, CDR1 is SGHDN and CDR2 FVKESK. The CDR3 sequence is 13 residues long. V was trimmed by 3 bases and J by 2 bases, leaving 4 bases between them. For the CDR3, the DNA is TGTGCCAGCAGCCATGGGACTAATGAAAAACTGTTTTTT. This translates into CASSHGTNEKLFF. The full variable domain, its missing parts supplied by reference TRBV14 and TRBJ1-4, is EAGVTQFPSHSVIEKGQTVTLRCDPISGHDNLYWYRRVMGKEIKFLLHFVKESKQDESGMPNNRFLAERTGGTYSTLKVQPAELEDSGVYFCASSHGTNEKLFFGSGTQLSVL.

The chain is built from TRBV3-1 and TRBJ2-7; D unresolved. Germline V gene data show CDR1 as LGHDT and CDR2 as YNNKEL (reference sequence). Trimming took off 3 bases at V and 1 base at J, with 10 bases between the two ends. The CDR3 sequence is 14 residues long. The CDR3 DNA follows: TGTGCCAGCAGCCAGGGCATCCCGTCCTACGAGCAGTACTTC. Amino acid sequence: CASSQGIPSYEQYF.

The chain is built from TRBV20-1 and TRBJ2-1, with 10 bases that match TRBD2. Losses at the gene ends were 1 base for V and 0 bases for J; bases not matched to a gene: 6. Germline V gene lookup returns CDR1 DFQATT and CDR2 SNEGSKA (reference sequence). The CDR3 has 17 amino acids. CDR3 amino acids: CSARGKSSGSSYNEQFF. The CDR3 coding sequence is TGCAGTGCTAGAGGGAAGTCTAGCGGGAGCTCCTACAATGAGCAGTTCTTC.

This sequence joins TRBV29-1 and TRBJ2-3; 7 bases fit TRBD2. Germline CDR1 is SQVTM and CDR2 is ANQGSEA. V shed 1 base, J shed 3 bases, and the junction held 7 bases outside the gene matches. The CDR3 length is 15 residues. The CDR3 DNA reads as TGCAGCGTTGAAGGAACTTGGGAGGGAACAGATACGCAGTATTTT. This sequence encodes CSVEGTWEGTDTQYF.

In its sample, this clonotype was seen once. This rearrangement joins TRBV6-1 to TRBJ2-1, with D uncertain. V lost 2 bases and J lost 1, with 6 bases in between. CDR1 and CDR2 from the germline V gene are MNHNS and SASEGT. CDR3 size: 14 residues. The chain's CDR3 is CASSESQSYNEQFF. The CDR3 bases are TGTGCCAGCAGTGAATCGCAATCCTACAATGAGCAGTTCTTC.

The chain is built from TRBV29-1 and TRBJ2-5; no firm D call. Between the trimmed V and J ends, which lost 7 bases and 4 bases, there was a span of 7 bases. This CDR3 region has 10 residues. Germline V gene sequence: CDR1 SQVTM, CDR2 ANQGSEA. The CDR3 region has the DNA TGCAGCGGGTTTGGAGAGACCCAGTACTTC. Its protein is CSGFGETQYF.

V is TRBV30 and J is TRBJ2-2, with D possibly TRBD1 on 5 matching bases. This CDR3 is 11 amino acids long. Trimming pared 4 bases from V and 5 bases from J, leaving 5 bases between. Per germline, CDR1 GTSNPN and CDR2 SVGIG (reference sequence). The CDR3 DNA is TGTGCCTGGACAGGGACCGGGGAGCTGTTTTTT. It codes for CAWTGTGELFF.

Only one count was recorded for this clonotype. This sequence joins TRBV30 and TRBJ2-2, with 9 bases aligning to TRBD2. This CDR3 has 14 amino acids. The trim removed 2 bases at V and 9 bases at J, leaving 7 bases unmatched. Germline V gene lookup returns CDR1 GTSNPN and CDR2 SVGIG (reference sequence). The CDR3, as DNA: TGTGCCTGGAGTAGGGCGGGGGGGCCCAGGGAGCTGTTTTTT. Protein sequence: CAWSRAGGPRELFF.

This chain uses TRBV9 with TRBJ1-1; D possibly corresponds to TRBD1 (6 bases). CDR3 size: 14 residues. Per germline, CDR1 SGDLS and CDR2 YYNGEE. With 3 bases removed from V and 5 bases from J, the gap between germline ends came to 14 bases. The CDR3 sequence is CASSGRGGWTEAFF. The DNA for the CDR3 is TGTGCCAGCAGCGGGAGGGGGGGCTGGACTGAAGCTTTCTTT. The full variable domain, with the rest looked up from reference TRBV9 and TRBJ1-1, is DSGVTQTPKHLITATGQRVTLRCSPRSGDLSVYWYQQSLDQGLQFLIQYYNGEERAKGNILERFSAQQFPDLHSELNLSSLELGDSALYFCASSGRGGWTEAFFGQGTRLTVV.

The V gene is TRBV5-1, the J gene TRBJ1-1; 10 bases are shared with TRBD1. V trimming: 3 bases; J trimming: 1 base; junction bases outside the gene matches: 0. The CDR3 is 14 amino acids. The germline CDR1 and CDR2 sequences are SGHRS and YFSETQ. CDR3 in DNA: TGCGCCAGCAGCTGGGACAGGGGGAACACTGAAGCTTTCTTT. Protein: CASSWDRGNTEAFF.

The chain links TRBV24-1 to TRBJ2-7, with a possible D match to TRBD1 (6 bases). This CDR3 has 15 residues. The germline V gene encodes CDR1 KGHDR and CDR2 SFDVKD. The V end lost 5 bases, the J end lost 0 bases, and 13 bases lay between the germline ends. CDR3 DNA: TGTGCCACCAGTGGTGGGGACACCAACTCCTACGAGCAGTACTTC. It specifies CATSGGDTNSYEQYF.